The rows below give T cell receptor beta chains drawn from one sample of a study of CD8+ T cells in alopecia areata. The table came from immunoSEQ multiplex PCR; TCRdb's copy has only in-frame clones and leaves some out. This table holds roughly 200,000 clones, about 53% found once. The source material was CD8+ T cells sorted from blood, sampled at week 24, from a patient treated with tofacitinib. The receptors derive from a human donor with alopecia areata. The CDR3 runs from the conserved cysteine through the conserved F or W. Fields, in order: V gene, D gene, clone size, J gene, CDR3 protein, CDR3 DNA. The D gene is left open where the match is weak. Size is stated for part of the rows, as once, few or many counts, or as a class when the clone is expanded.

V: TRBV28; D: -; size: -; J: TRBJ1-1; CDR3: CASRELNTEAFF; DNA: TGTGCCAGCAGAGAACTGAACACTGAAGCTTTCTTT
V: TRBV27; D: -; size: once; J: TRBJ2-2; CDR3: CASSASLYGTGELFF; DNA: TGTGCCAGCAGCGCAAGTTTGTACGGCACCGGGGAGCTGTTTTTT
V: TRBV6-6; D: -; size: -; J: TRBJ1-6; CDR3: CASRYEESGLNSPLHF; DNA: TGTGCCAGCAGATACGAAGAATCAGGGCTAAATTCACCCCTCCACTTT
V: TRBV4-3; D: -; size: -; J: TRBJ1-6; CDR3: CASSQDRGEESPLHF; DNA: TGCGCCAGCAGCCAAGATCGGGGGGAAGAATCACCCCTCCACTTT
V: TRBV6-5; D: -; size: -; J: TRBJ1-4; CDR3: CASSLAGPNEKLFF; DNA: TGTGCCAGCAGCCTCGCAGGGCCTAATGAAAAACTGTTTTTT
V: TRBV4-3; D: -; size: -; J: TRBJ2-4; CDR3: CASSQDGVAKNIQYF; DNA: TGCGCCAGCAGCCAAGACGGGGTTGCCAAAAACATTCAGTACTTC
V: TRBV9; D: -; size: -; J: TRBJ1-5; CDR3: CASSVGAGVQPQHF; DNA: TGTGCCAGCAGCGTAGGGGCAGGGGTTCAGCCCCAGCATTTT
V: TRBV5-6; D: -; size: -; J: TRBJ2-1; CDR3: CASSSGLEGEFF; DNA: TGTGCCAGCAGCTCTGGGTTAGAGGGGGAGTTCTTC
V: TRBV7-9; D: -; size: -; J: TRBJ2-5; CDR3: CASSLRSGEETQYF; DNA: TGTGCCAGCAGCTTACGGTCTGGGGAAGAGACCCAGTACTTC
V: TRBV15; D: -; size: -; J: TRBJ2-1; CDR3: CATSRLNTGGVPSSEQFF; DNA: TGTGCCACCAGCAGACTAAACACTGGAGGGGTACCCTCATCTGAGCAGTTCTTC
V: TRBV11-3; D: TRBD1; size: -; J: TRBJ1-2; CDR3: CASSLRATGVGYTF; DNA: TGTGCCAGCAGCTTAAGGGCGACAGGGGTGGGCTACACCTTC
V: TRBV30; D: -; size: -; J: TRBJ1-4; CDR3: CAWSHDGTTNEKLFF; DNA: TGTGCCTGGAGCCATGACGGTACAACTAATGAAAAACTGTTTTTT
V: TRBV25-1; D: -; size: once; J: TRBJ2-2; CDR3: CASSGRGMRAGELFF; DNA: TGTGCCAGCAGTGGTAGGGGAATGAGGGCCGGGGAGCTGTTTTTT
V: TRBV5-6; D: TRBD1; size: -; J: TRBJ1-4; CDR3: CASSSGTGGEKLFF; DNA: TGTGCCAGCAGTTCCGGGACAGGGGGCGAAAAACTGTTTTTT
V: TRBV14; D: TRBD1; size: -; J: TRBJ1-1; CDR3: CASSQDPRGTEAFF; DNA: TGTGCCAGCAGCCAAGATCCCAGGGGGACTGAAGCTTTCTTT
V: TRBV10-2; D: -; size: few; J: TRBJ2-2; CDR3: CASSNSLGELFF; DNA: TGCGCCAGCAGTAACTCACTCGGGGAGCTGTTTTTT
V: TRBV25-1; D: -; size: -; J: TRBJ1-6; CDR3: CASSDTRGAPLHF; DNA: TGTGCCAGCAGCGATACCAGGGGCGCACCCCTCCACTTT
V: TRBV4-3; D: -; size: -; J: TRBJ1-1; CDR3: CASSQDRQGPFSTEAFF; DNA: TGCGCCAGCAGCCAAGATAGGCAGGGTCCATTTAGCACTGAAGCTTTCTTT
V: TRBV9; D: -; size: few; J: TRBJ1-6; CDR3: CASSVDDRSPLHF; DNA: TGTGCCAGCAGCGTAGATGATCGGTCACCCCTCCACTTT
V: TRBV11-2; D: TRBD1; size: -; J: TRBJ1-2; CDR3: CASSSRGGNGYTF; DNA: TGTGCCAGCAGCTCGAGAGGGGGCAACGGCTACACCTTC
V: TRBV27; D: -; size: -; J: TRBJ1-1; CDR3: CASRRAGKTEAFF; DNA: TGTGCCAGCAGAAGGGCCGGTAAAACTGAAGCTTTCTTT
V: TRBV15; D: -; size: -; J: TRBJ1-1; CDR3: CATSDGGTEAFF; DNA: TGTGCCACCAGCGACGGGGGCACTGAAGCTTTCTTT
V: TRBV11-2; D: TRBD1; size: few; J: TRBJ2-1; CDR3: CASSLESDRVGEQFF; DNA: TGTGCCAGCAGCTTAGAATCCGACAGGGTTGGTGAGCAGTTCTTC
V: TRBV11-1; D: TRBD1; size: -; J: TRBJ1-1; CDR3: CASSLLGQGWTEAFF; DNA: TGTGCCAGCAGCTTACTAGGACAGGGGTGGACTGAAGCTTTCTTT
V: TRBV25-1; D: -; size: -; J: TRBJ1-1; CDR3: CASGMNTEAFF; DNA: TGTGCCAGCGGCATGAACACTGAAGCTTTCTTT
V: TRBV29-1; D: -; size: -; J: TRBJ2-2; CDR3: CSVAAGTLGTGELFF; DNA: TGCAGCGTTGCAGCGGGGACACTAGGAACCGGGGAGCTGTTTTTT
V: TRBV4-3; D: -; size: few; J: TRBJ2-3; CDR3: CASSQERGDIWLPSTDTQYF; DNA: TGCGCCAGCAGCCAAGAGAGGGGGGATATATGGCTTCCTAGCACAGATACGCAGTATTTT
V: TRBV9; D: -; size: -; J: TRBJ1-4; CDR3: CASSASDGKLFF; DNA: TGTGCCAGCAGCGCCTCGGACGGGAAACTGTTTTTT
V: TRBV30; D: TRBD1; size: few; J: TRBJ1-1; CDR3: CAWSVRQGEAFF; DNA: TGTGCCTGGAGTGTACGACAGGGAGAAGCTTTCTTT
V: TRBV29-1; D: TRBD1; size: -; J: TRBJ2-3; CDR3: CSVAGTGATDTQYF; DNA: TGCAGCGTTGCCGGGACAGGGGCCACAGATACGCAGTATTTT
V: TRBV27; D: TRBD1; size: -; J: TRBJ2-2; CDR3: CASSPRQGLGTGELFF; DNA: TGTGCCAGCAGCCCAAGACAGGGTTTAGGGACCGGGGAGCTGTTTTTT
V: TRBV2; D: -; size: -; J: TRBJ2-1; CDR3: CASSEAAGWGAYNEQFF; DNA: TGTGCCAGCAGTGAAGCGGCCGGCTGGGGGGCCTACAATGAGCAGTTCTTC
V: TRBV4-3; D: TRBD1; size: -; J: TRBJ2-1; CDR3: CASSQDGGTGQYEQFF; DNA: TGCGCCAGCAGCCAAGATGGCGGGACAGGTCAATATGAGCAGTTCTTC
V: TRBV29-1; D: -; size: -; J: TRBJ1-4; CDR3: CSVEFDGASYEKLFF; DNA: TGCAGCGTTGAGTTTGACGGGGCATCGTATGAAAAACTGTTTTTT
V: TRBV30; D: -; size: once; J: TRBJ1-2; CDR3: CAWQTTTYGYTF; DNA: TGTGCCTGGCAGACTACCACCTATGGCTACACCTTC
V: TRBV4-1; D: TRBD1; size: -; J: TRBJ2-7; CDR3: CASSFGTGVYEQYF; DNA: TGCGCCAGCAGCTTCGGGACAGGGGTATACGAGCAGTACTTC
V: TRBV30; D: -; size: few; J: TRBJ2-7; CDR3: CAWINAYEQYF; DNA: TGTGCCTGGATAAATGCCTACGAGCAGTACTTC
V: TRBV29-1; D: -; size: few; J: TRBJ2-1; CDR3: CSVVGHSDTYNEQFF; DNA: TGCAGCGTCGTGGGGCATTCGGACACCTACAATGAGCAGTTCTTC
V: TRBV29-1; D: TRBD2; size: few; J: TRBJ2-2; CDR3: CSVEDLGTSGRNTGELFF; DNA: TGCAGCGTTGAAGATCTTGGGACTAGCGGGCGTAACACCGGGGAGCTGTTTTTT
V: TRBV12-5; D: -; size: few; J: TRBJ2-7; CDR3: CASGLSETVEQYF; DNA: TGTGCTAGTGGTTTGAGTGAGACAGTCGAGCAGTACTTC
V: TRBV9; D: TRBD2; size: few; J: TRBJ2-5; CDR3: CASSVDGEGNQETQYF; DNA: TGTGCCAGCAGCGTAGATGGGGAGGGGAACCAAGAGACCCAGTACTTC
V: TRBV30; D: -; size: -; J: TRBJ1-3; CDR3: CAWSGAGWELYF; DNA: TGTGCCTGGAGTGGGGCGGGGTGGGAGCTATATTTT
V: TRBV25-1; D: -; size: -; J: TRBJ2-5; CDR3: CASSEAVQETQYF; DNA: TGTGCCAGCAGTGAGGCGGTTCAAGAGACCCAGTACTTC
V: TRBV11-3; D: -; size: few; J: TRBJ2-3; CDR3: CASSFSQVKADTQYF; DNA: TGTGCCAGCAGCTTTAGCCAGGTTAAGGCAGATACGCAGTATTTT
V: TRBV7-2; D: -; size: few; J: TRBJ1-5; CDR3: CASSLVPGEISNQPQHF; DNA: TGTGCCAGCAGCTTAGTACCCGGTGAAATTAGCAATCAGCCCCAGCATTTT
V: TRBV23-1; D: -; size: few; J: TRBJ2-5; CDR3: CASSPLLWAKTQYF; DNA: TGCGCCAGCAGTCCCCTCTTGTGGGCTAAGACCCAGTACTTC
V: TRBV30; D: -; size: few; J: TRBJ1-1; CDR3: CAWNGGLDTEAFF; DNA: TGTGCCTGGAACGGGGGGCTGGACACTGAAGCTTTCTTT